The T cell receptor (beta chain) described here comes from a study of blood T cell repertoires in COVID-19. Study background: The samples span acute and convalescent COVID-19 from the United States, Italy and Spain. T cells, B-cell-depleted T cells, or PBMCs supplied cDNA or gDNA.

Germline V gene sequence: CDR1 LNHDA, CDR2 SQIVND (reference sequence). The ends were cut back, 1 base at V and 4 bases at J, with 10 bases in the middle. The CDR3 extends over 14 amino acids. Study processing details: From reference gene primer amplification, estimates of nucleated cell counts were derived. The repertoire was sequenced with immunoSEQ multiplex PCR; TCRdb's copy has only in-frame clones and lacks some. That table gives V, J and clone size, and the DNA gave D and trimming. The sample lists under 200,000 clones; approximately 90% were seen once. The chain joins TRBV19 to TRBJ2-5; a weak D match, TRBD2 (5 bases). The sequence was collected from a man aged 35-49 years with active or convalescent COVID-19. Sequencing was done on a sample of peripheral blood. The DNA of the CDR3 is TGTGCCAGTAGTATAGTTGGAGGAGGAGAGACCCAGTACTTC. Translation gives CASSIVGGGETQYF.